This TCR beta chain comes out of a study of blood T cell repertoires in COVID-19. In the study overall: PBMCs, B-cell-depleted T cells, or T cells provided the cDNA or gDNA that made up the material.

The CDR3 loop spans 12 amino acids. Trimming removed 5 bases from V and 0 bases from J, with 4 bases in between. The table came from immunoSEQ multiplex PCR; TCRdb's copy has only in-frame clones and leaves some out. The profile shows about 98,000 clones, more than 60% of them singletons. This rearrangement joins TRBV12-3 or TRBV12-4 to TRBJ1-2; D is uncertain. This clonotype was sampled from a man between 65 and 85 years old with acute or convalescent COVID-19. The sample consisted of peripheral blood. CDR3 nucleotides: TGTGCCAGCAGTCCCTCTAACTATGGCTACACCTTC. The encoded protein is CASSPSNYGYTF.